This note documents a single T cell receptor (beta chain) sequence. The sample originates from a study of blood T cell repertoires in COVID-19. V shed 4 bases and J shed 0 bases, with 17 bases lying between them. Per germline, CDR1 SGDLS and CDR2 YYNGEE. This CDR3 is built from 16 residues. The protocol was immunoSEQ multiplex PCR, while the TCRdb copy is restricted to in-frame clones and leaves out a portion. The data show roughly 25,000 clones, with roughly 85% seen just once and 22% held by the top ten. This chain connects TRBV9 to TRBJ2-7, with D possibly TRBD2 on 5 matching bases. The clonotype was recovered from a man in his 70s in a cohort sampled during active COVID-19. The specimen sequenced was peripheral blood. CDR3 sequence: CASSTSGGEASYEQYF. Written as DNA, the CDR3 is TGTGCCAGCAGCACCAGCGGCGGCGAGGCCTCCTACGAGCAGTACTTC. Variable domain in full (rest from reference TRBV9 and TRBJ2-7): DSGVTQTPKHLITATGQRVTLRCSPRSGDLSVYWYQQSLDQGLQFLIQYYNGEERAKGNILERFSAQQFPDLHSELNLSSLELGDSALYFCASSTSGGEASYEQYFGPGTRLTVT.